This T cell receptor beta chain was recovered during a study of radiation and T cells in renal cell carcinoma. Time point in this sample: blood 4 weeks post-SBRT, at nephrectomy. Treatment noted: 15 Gy SBRT to primary tumor, nephrectomy 4 weeks later. Libraries were prepared by immunoSEQ multiplex PCR; TCRdb keeps only in-frame clonotypes and omits some of them. Of roughly 100,000 clones detected, 70% to 85% appear once; the ten largest clones hold approximately 7.2%. Germline V CDR1 and CDR2: SGHVS, FQNEAQ. The ends were cut back, 4 bases at V and 4 bases at J, with 23 bases in the middle. This CDR3 region has 18 residues.

The genes are TRBV7-8 and TRBJ1-5; no definite D call. This receptor was taken from a man aged 60 to 69 with renal cell carcinoma. The sequencing here drew on blood, taken from a patient whose treatment included radiotherapy and nephrectomy. CDR3 nucleotide sequence: TGTGCCAGCAGCTCATACCCCGGGCAGGTCCCTACAAATCAGCCCCAGCATTTT. This gives the protein CASSSYPGQVPTNQPQHF.